Presented here are 11 T cell receptor beta chains from one specimen sequenced in a study of Ad26.COV2.S vaccination and SARS-CoV-2 variants. Treatment indicated: around 19 received Ad26.COV2.S at low or high dose, single or two shots; roughly 5 received placebo; per-sample allocation not given. Specimen acquisition occurred on day 63 following the initial vaccine or placebo injection. Assay used: immunoSEQ multiplex PCR; TCRdb lists only in-frame clones, some missing. The table has approximately 420,000 clones, more than 85% seen once. The sample consisted of peripheral blood, taken in a trial of Ad26.COV2.S vaccine versus placebo. These receptors all stem from a person aged 18 to 59 who received the Ad26.COV2.S COVID-19 vaccine or a placebo.

This clone was detected a few times. The chain combines TRBV12-3 or TRBV12-4 with TRBJ1-6; 9 positions match TRBD1. The V segment lost 7 bases and the J segment 15 bases; nucleotides outside the gene matches: 10. The CDR3 loop spans 13 amino acids. CDR3 sequence: CASTWTGAVVLHF. In DNA, the CDR3 is TGTGCCAGCACTTGGACAGGGGCGGTGGTCCTCCACTTT.

Only a few counts were recorded for this clone. The rearrangement uses TRBV7-9 and TRBJ1-6; D call uncertain. The CDR3 runs to 15 residues. Germline values: CDR1 SEHNR, CDR2 FQNEAQ (reference sequence). V gave up 3 bases and J gave up 7 bases, with 13 bases separating them. The CDR3, as DNA: TGTGCCAGCAGCTTGGGTGGCAATCTCAATTCACCCCTCCACTTT. Translated: CASSLGGNLNSPLHF. The full variable domain, with the rest looked up from reference TRBV7-9 and TRBJ1-6, is DTGVSQNPRHKITKRGQNVTFRCDPISEHNRLYWYRQTLGQGPEFLTYFQNEAQLEKSRLLSDRFSAERPKGSFSTLEIQRTEQGDSAMYLCASSLGGNLNSPLHFGNGTRLTVT.

J is TRBJ1-2 and V is TRBV3-1 (or the pseudogene TRBV3-2); 8 nucleotides align to TRBD1. Trimming removed 0 bases from V and 6 bases from J; junction bases left unmatched: 9. The CDR3 has 16 residues. Germline CDR1 reads LGHDT; CDR2 reads YNNKEL (reference sequence). In DNA, the CDR3 is TGTGCCAGCAGCCAAGATAATTCGGACAGGGACGATGGCTACACCTTC. This sequence encodes CASSQDNSDRDDGYTF.

The V call is TRBV19, the J call TRBJ1-1; D is uncertain. Trimming cost V 6 bases and J 0 bases, with 8 bases left between them. The V gene's germline CDR1 is LNHDA and CDR2 SQIVND (reference sequence). This CDR3 region has 13 residues. The DNA of the CDR3 is TGTGCCAGTAGCTACACAGTGAACACTGAAGCTTTCTTT. Amino acids: CASSYTVNTEAFF.

The chain carries TRBV6-6 and TRBJ2-3; 11 bases are shared with TRBD2. The germline V gene encodes CDR1 MNHNY and CDR2 SVGAGI (reference sequence). The CDR3 runs 16 residues. Trimming cost V 2 bases and J 5 bases; bases outside gene matches: 6. CDR3 loop: CASSYGVAGGIDTQYF. In DNA, the CDR3 is TGTGCCAGCAGTTACGGGGTAGCGGGGGGGATAGATACGCAGTATTTT.

V usage is TRBV11-2 and J usage is TRBJ2-5, with a possible D match to TRBD2 (6 bases). The length of the CDR3 is 11 residues. With 4 bases removed from V and 9 bases from J, the gap between germline ends came to 9 bases. Germline assignment: CDR1 SGHAT and CDR2 FQNNGV. DNA of the CDR3: TGTGCCAGCAGCTCCGGACTACCCCAGTACTTC. It is translated as CASSSGLPQYF.

The V call is TRBV7-9, the J call TRBJ1-6, with 8 bases lining up with TRBD1. Germline lookup yields CDR1 SEHNR and CDR2 FQNEAQ (reference sequence). This CDR3 has 15 amino acids. V lost 0 bases to trimming and J lost 9 bases; unmatched junction nucleotides: 4. Written as DNA, the CDR3 is TGTGCCAGCAGCTTAGCTCAGGGGGCCTTTTCACCCCTCCACTTT. Its protein is CASSLAQGAFSPLHF.

V is TRBV4-1 and J is TRBJ1-1; D possibly corresponds to TRBD1 (6 bases). This CDR3 has 15 residues. Between the trimmed V and J ends, which lost 0 bases and 11 bases, there was a span of 19 bases. Germline V lookup: CDR1 MGHRA, CDR2 YSYEKL. DNA of the CDR3: TGCGCCAGCAGCCAAGATGGGTCAGGGGCGCCGCGGGCTTTCTTT. This translates into CASSQDGSGAPRAFF.

This clone appeared a single time. The chain uses TRBV7-8 and TRBJ1-2, with D unresolved. The germline gives CDR1 SGHVS, CDR2 FQNEAQ. V was clipped by 2 bases and J by 1 base, with 8 bases between them. This CDR3 spans 14 amino acids. The CDR3 region is CASSLMGSNYGYTF. The CDR3 region has the DNA TGTGCCAGCAGCTTAATGGGCAGTAACTATGGCTACACCTTC.

This chain uses TRBV7-2 with TRBJ2-1; D gene ambiguous. Trimming shortened V by 3 bases and J by 0 bases, and 9 bases separated the two germline ends. The germline gives CDR1 SGHTA, CDR2 FQGNSA. There are 15 residues in the CDR3. Written as DNA, the CDR3 is TGTGCCAGCAGCTTTGGATGGGGCTCCTACAATGAGCAGTTCTTC. Its protein product is CASSFGWGSYNEQFF.

As DNA, the CDR3 is TGTGCCAGCAGTTACCAGGGTGGGAACACTGAAGCTTTCTTT. Translating it yields CASSYQGGNTEAFF. J is TRBJ1-1 and V is TRBV6-6; weak D call: TRBD1 (5 bases). The CDR3 has 14 amino acids. The germline V gene encodes CDR1 MNHNY and CDR2 SVGAGI (reference sequence). Trimming cost V 2 bases and J 1 base, with 8 bases left between them.